What follows describes a single TCR beta chain. Antigen unknown. The CDR3 sequence is 11 residues long. The germline V gene has CDR1 MNHEY and CDR2 SVGEGT. The V and J ends lost 8 bases and 0 bases respectively, with 5 bases between them. This sample was taken from a study of T-cell reconstitution after alpha-beta-depleted transplantation in children. Study results and caveats: Most T-cell counts and diversity one year after the transplant came from T cells that were newly produced. Two months or so post-transplant, alpha-beta T cells reportedly derived from several hundred expanded graft clones. It was surviving recipient T cells and thymic progenitors that gave some patients high TCRbeta diversity at day 60.

Unique molecular identifiers tagged the TCRbeta library. In TCRdb, the PCR reads were re-called with MiXCR into one record per CDR3 protein. The table records around 580,000 distinct CDR3 sequences, approximately 22% of them present only once. This TCR was recovered from a boy less than two years old who had a stem cell transplant for acute myeloid leukemia, so the T cells may come from the graft donor. The input for sequencing was PBMCs, mostly from graft donor cells, taken 360 days after TCRalphabeta/CD19-depleted stem cell transplant. The V and J genes are TRBV6-2 or TRBV6-3 and TRBJ2-7, with D possibly TRBD2 on 5 matching bases. CDR3 sequence (DNA): TGTGCCAGCGGGAGCTCCTACGAGCAGTACTTC. As protein: CASGSSYEQYF.